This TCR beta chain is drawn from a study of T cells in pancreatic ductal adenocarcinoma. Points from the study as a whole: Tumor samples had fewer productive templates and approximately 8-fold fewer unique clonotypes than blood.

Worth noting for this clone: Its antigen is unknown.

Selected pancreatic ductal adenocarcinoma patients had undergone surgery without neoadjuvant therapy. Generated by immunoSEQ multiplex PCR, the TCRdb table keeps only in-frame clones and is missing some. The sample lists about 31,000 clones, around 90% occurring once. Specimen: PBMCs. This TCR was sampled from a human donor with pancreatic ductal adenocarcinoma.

The CDR3 spells CASSRSGIPYEQYF. DNA for the CDR3: TGTGCCAGCAGTCGATCAGGGATCCCATACGAGCAGTACTTC. The chain recombines TRBV28 with TRBJ2-7, with D tentatively TRBD1 (5 bases). CDR3 length: 14 amino acids. Germline V lookup: CDR1 MDHEN, CDR2 SYDVKM. Between the trimmed V and J ends, which lost 5 bases and 4 bases, there was a span of 15 bases.